The rows below give T cell receptor beta chains drawn from one sample of a study of cytomegalovirus exposure and HLA in healthy donors. Assay: immunoSEQ multiplex PCR; the TCRdb copy retains only in-frame clones and omits some. The sample carries around 150,000 clones, 80% recorded once. Material: PBMCs. Receptor source: a male donor in good health and CMV-seropositive. The CDR3 runs from the conserved cysteine through the conserved F or W. The order of the fields is J gene, V gene, CDR3 length, D gene, clone size, CDR3 protein, CDR3 DNA. The D gene is left open where the match is weak. Rows may omit the clone size; those that give it use once, few, many or a size class.

>TRBJ2-1|TRBV10-3|13|TRBD2|NA
CAITASGRDEQFF
TGTGCCATCACCGCAAGCGGGAGAGATGAGCAGTTCTTC
>TRBJ2-3|TRBV29-1|14|TRBD2|NA
CSVAAGGPTDTQYF
TGCAGCGTCGCAGCGGGAGGGCCCACAGATACGCAGTATTTT
>TRBJ2-7|TRBV25-1|14|NA|NA
CASSARSPPVVEYF
TGTGCCAGCAGCGCCCGCTCCCCCCCGGTCGTGGAGTACTTC
>TRBJ2-7|TRBV7-8|15|NA|NA
CAVQLTAEIFREQYF
TGTGCCGTACAGCTGACCGCAGAAATTTTTCGCGAGCAGTACTTC
>TRBJ1-3|TRBV28|16|TRBD1|NA
CASSLTGQASGNTIYF
TGTGCCAGCAGTTTAACGGGACAGGCCTCTGGAAACACCATATATTTT
>TRBJ2-1|TRBV18|14|NA|NA
CASSPRVGDNEQFF
TGTGCCAGCTCGCCCCGGGTTGGAGACAATGAGCAGTTCTTC
>TRBJ2-1|TRBV7-2|16|TRBD1|few
CASSLGGTGGYNEQFF
TGTGCCAGCAGCTTAGGGGGGACAGGGGGCTACAATGAGCAGTTCTTC
>TRBJ1-1|TRBV11-2|12|NA|NA
CASSFLDTEAFF
TGTGCCAGCAGCTTCCTAGACACTGAAGCTTTCTTT
>TRBJ1-1|TRBV6-1|15|TRBD1|NA
CASRVTGALNTEAFF
TGTGCCAGCAGGGTGACAGGGGCTTTGAACACTGAAGCTTTCTTT
>TRBJ2-7|TRBV19|13|NA|NA
CASSSAHFYEQYF
TGTGCCAGTTCGAGCGCTCACTTTTACGAGCAGTACTTC
>TRBJ1-2|TRBV27|17|TRBD1|few
CASSSPGQGTKGYGYTF
TGTGCCAGCAGCTCTCCGGGACAGGGAACTAAGGGCTATGGCTACACCTTC
>TRBJ2-5|TRBV28|14|TRBD1|NA
CASSLRRGQETQYF
TGTGCCAGCAGTTTACGCAGGGGGCAAGAGACCCAGTACTTC
>TRBJ2-7|TRBV6-6|14|TRBD2|once
CASTQGGQAYEQYF
TGTGCCAGCACCCAGGGAGGGCAGGCCTACGAGCAGTACTTC
>TRBJ2-1|TRBV10-3|15|TRBD2|NA
CAILPGGLADNEQFF
TGTGCCATTCTACCTGGCGGACTAGCGGACAATGAGCAGTTCTTC
>TRBJ1-1|TRBV15|16|TRBD1|NA
CATSDRLQGLNTEAFF
TGTGCCACCAGCGATAGATTACAGGGGCTGAACACTGAAGCTTTCTTT
>TRBJ1-2|TRBV7-3|14|TRBD1|NA
CASSSSDRVGGYTF
TGTGCCAGCAGCTCCTCGGACAGGGTAGGCGGCTACACCTTC
>TRBJ2-3|TRBV7-2|16|NA|few
CASSFSGDPSTDTQYF
TGTGCCAGCAGCTTTAGCGGAGACCCTAGCACAGATACGCAGTATTTT
>TRBJ2-7|TRBV28|14|NA|NA
CASSFRGQNYEQYF
TGTGCCAGCAGTTTCAGAGGACAGAACTACGAGCAGTACTTC
>TRBJ1-2|TRBV13|15|TRBD1|NA
CASSRRTGGNPGYTF
TGTGCCAGCAGCCGCAGGACAGGGGGCAACCCTGGCTACACCTTC
>TRBJ2-3|TRBV5-4|14|TRBD1|NA
CASSPNRGSDTQYF
TGTGCCAGCAGCCCTAACAGGGGGTCAGATACGCAGTATTTT
>TRBJ2-2|TRBV12-5|13|NA|NA
CASGFHYTGELFF
TGTGCTAGTGGTTTTCACTACACCGGGGAGCTGTTTTTT
>TRBJ2-1|TRBV10-3|16|TRBD1|NA
CAITSSGTGMIHEQFF
TGTGCCATCACTAGCTCCGGGACAGGGATGATCCATGAGCAGTTCTTC
>TRBJ2-6|TRBV2|17|TRBD1|once
CASLPGQGAGGANVLTF
TGTGCCAGCCTTCCGGGACAGGGGGCGGGTGGGGCCAACGTCCTGACTTTC
>TRBJ1-2|TRBV18|13|NA|NA
CASSPGRVSGYTF
TGTGCCAGCTCACCGGGCAGGGTCTCTGGCTACACCTTC
>TRBJ2-7|TRBV4-3|15|TRBD1|NA
CASSQDWTGADEQYF
TGCGCCAGCAGCCAAGATTGGACAGGGGCTGACGAGCAGTACTTC
>TRBJ1-1|TRBV6-5|14|NA|NA
CASSYLTGSTEAFF
TGTGCCAGCAGTTATTTAACAGGGAGCACTGAAGCTTTCTTT
>TRBJ2-6|TRBV9|16|NA|NA
CASRGTQRSGANVLTF
TGTGCCAGCAGAGGGACACAGCGCTCTGGGGCCAACGTCCTGACTTTC
>TRBJ1-4|TRBV6-5|12|NA|few
CASSSGGEKLFF
TGTGCCAGCAGTTCGGGAGGGGAAAAACTGTTTTTT
>TRBJ1-2|TRBV6-5|14|TRBD1|NA
CASSPRDRGYGYTF
TGTGCCAGCAGCCCCAGGGACAGGGGCTATGGCTACACCTTC
>TRBJ2-6|TRBV9|18|NA|NA
CASSPRGISSSGANVLTF
TGTGCCAGCAGCCCCCGCGGGATTTCTAGCTCTGGGGCCAACGTCCTGACTTTC
>TRBJ2-3|TRBV30|14|TRBD1|NA
CAWSSGTVSDTQYF
TGTGCCTGGAGTTCCGGGACAGTCTCAGATACGCAGTATTTT
>TRBJ2-3|TRBV19|15|TRBD1|NA
CASRGQGTGTDTQYF
TGTGCCAGTAGGGGACAGGGAACGGGCACAGATACGCAGTATTTT
>TRBJ2-7|TRBV9|15|TRBD2|NA
CASSVAGGPSGEQYF
TGTGCCAGCAGCGTAGCGGGAGGGCCCAGCGGCGAGCAGTACTTC
>TRBJ2-3|TRBV7-7|15|TRBD2|NA
CASSLGAGGADTQYF
TGTGCTAGCAGCTTAGGAGCGGGAGGTGCAGATACGCAGTATTTT
>TRBJ1-1|TRBV5-4|14|TRBD1|few
CASQDRVGTTEAFF
TGTGCCAGCCAAGACAGGGTGGGTACCACTGAAGCTTTCTTT
>TRBJ2-7|TRBV6-5|13|TRBD2|NA
CASSHSGSHEQYF
TGTGCCAGCAGCCATAGCGGGTCCCACGAGCAGTACTTC
>TRBJ2-1|TRBV28|17|TRBD1|NA
CASSLPLNRGEHNEQFF
TGTGCCAGCAGTTTACCCTTAAACAGGGGAGAACACAATGAGCAGTTCTTC
>TRBJ1-1|TRBV25-1|14|TRBD1|NA
CASRITGAITEAFF
TGTGCCAGCAGGATTACAGGGGCGATTACTGAAGCTTTCTTT
>TRBJ1-6|TRBV5-6|16|TRBD1|once
CASSLGQGAPGTPLHF
TGTGCCAGCAGCTTGGGACAGGGGGCGCCCGGGACACCCCTCCACTTT
>TRBJ2-1|TRBV11-2|17|NA|NA
CASSLSGATSSYNEQFF
TGTGCCAGCAGCTTGTCAGGGGCAACAAGCTCCTACAATGAGCAGTTCTTC
>TRBJ2-2|TRBV6-6|13|NA|NA
CASSGTSTGELFF
TGTGCCAGCAGCGGGACTTCGACCGGGGAGCTGTTTTTT
>TRBJ2-3|TRBV12-5|15|TRBD2|few
CASGPGLAGADTQYF
TGTGCTAGTGGCCCCGGACTAGCGGGAGCAGATACGCAGTATTTT
>TRBJ1-2|TRBV7-2|16|TRBD1|NA
CASSATFRGLNYGYTF
TGTGCCAGCAGCGCCACTTTCAGGGGGCTTAACTATGGCTACACCTTC
>TRBJ1-2|TRBV7-9|12|NA|few
CSSSLTGNGYTF
TGTTCCAGCAGCTTAACCGGGAACGGCTACACCTTC
>TRBJ2-7|TRBV11-3|16|TRBD2|NA
CASSPQPLAVTYEQYF
TGTGCCAGCAGCCCCCAACCACTAGCGGTCACCTACGAGCAGTACTTC
>TRBJ2-4|TRBV11-2|20|TRBD1|NA
CASSLDHFRDRPRPKNIQYF
TGTGCCAGCAGCTTAGATCATTTTCGGGACAGGCCTCGGCCAAAAAACATTCAGTACTTC
>TRBJ2-1|TRBV29-1|14|TRBD1|NA
CSVARTGNHNEQFF
TGCAGCGTTGCGAGGACAGGGAACCACAATGAGCAGTTCTTC
>TRBJ2-7|TRBV11-3|14|TRBD2|NA
CASSTTSGDYEQYF
TGTGCCAGCAGCACCACTAGCGGGGACTACGAGCAGTACTTC
>TRBJ2-7|TRBV6-6|13|NA|once
CAPDSSQSYEQYF
TGTGCCCCCGACTCGAGCCAGTCCTACGAGCAGTACTTC
>TRBJ2-5|TRBV18|15|NA|NA
CASSPPRQPQETQYF
TGTGCCAGCTCACCACCAAGACAGCCACAAGAGACCCAGTACTTC
>TRBJ2-5|TRBV2|14|NA|few
CASSEARGQETQYF
TGTGCCAGCAGTGAAGCAAGGGGGCAAGAGACCCAGTACTTC
>TRBJ2-7|TRBV10-3|13|TRBD2|NA
CAISEASGTEQYF
TGTGCCATCAGTGAGGCTAGCGGGACCGAGCAGTACTTC
>TRBJ2-7|TRBV19|15|TRBD2|once
CASSETSVNPYEQYF
TGTGCCAGTAGTGAGACTAGCGTTAATCCCTACGAGCAGTACTTC
>TRBJ2-7|TRBV7-2|13|NA|NA
CASSAYRSYEQYF
TGTGCCAGCAGCGCCTACAGGAGTTACGAGCAGTACTTC
>TRBJ2-3|TRBV5-6|15|NA|NA
CASSLTGQSTDTQYF
TGTGCCAGCAGCTTGACAGGGCAGAGCACAGATACGCAGTATTTT